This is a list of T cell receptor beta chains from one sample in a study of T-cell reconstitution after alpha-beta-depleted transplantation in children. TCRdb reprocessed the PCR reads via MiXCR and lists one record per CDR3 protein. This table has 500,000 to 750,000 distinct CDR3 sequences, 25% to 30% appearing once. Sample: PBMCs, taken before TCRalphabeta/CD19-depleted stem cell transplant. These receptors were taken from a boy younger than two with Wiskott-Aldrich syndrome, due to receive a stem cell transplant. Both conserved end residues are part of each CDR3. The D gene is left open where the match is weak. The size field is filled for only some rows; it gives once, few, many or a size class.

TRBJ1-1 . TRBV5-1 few TGCGCCAGCAGCAAAGACAGATACACTGAAGCTTTCTTT CASSKDRYTEAFF
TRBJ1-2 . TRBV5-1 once TGCGCCAGCAGCTTTGTGGAGGGGATGGATGGCTACACCTTC CASSFVEGMDGYTF
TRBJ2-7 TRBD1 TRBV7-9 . TGTGCCAGCAGCCCACGGGACAGCCACTACGAGCAGTACTTC CASSPRDSHYEQYF
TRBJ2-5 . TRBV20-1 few TGCAGTGGAGATACACAGGCTTCGCAGACCCAGTACTTC CSGDTQASQTQYF
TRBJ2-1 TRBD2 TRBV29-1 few TGCAGCGTTGAAGAAACCGGGACTAAAACTGTCTCCTACAATGAGCAGTTCTTC CSVEETGTKTVSYNEQFF
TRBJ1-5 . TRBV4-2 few TGTGCCAGCAGCCAAGATGGGGGGGTCGGTAGCAATCAGCCCCAGCATTTT CASSQDGGVGSNQPQHF
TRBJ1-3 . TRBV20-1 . TGCAGTGCTATTAGTTCCCGGCCCCCTGCCATATATTTT CSAISSRPPAIYF
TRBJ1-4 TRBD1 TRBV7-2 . TGTGCCAGCAGCCCCATGGACAGGGGGGGTGAAAAACTGTTTTTT CASSPMDRGGEKLFF
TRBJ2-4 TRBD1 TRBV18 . TGTGCCAGCTCTGGGTCTGGGACAGGGGACATTCAGTACTTC CASSGSGTGDIQYF
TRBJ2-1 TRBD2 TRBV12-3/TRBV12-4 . TGTGCCAGCAGGCCCGGGGGGAGCGGGAGTTACAATGAGCAGTTCTTC CASRPGGSGSYNEQFF
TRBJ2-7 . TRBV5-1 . TGCGCCAGCAGCTTAGGGACCGAGCAGTACTTC CASSLGTEQYF
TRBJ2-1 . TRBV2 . TGTGCCTCCCGGTGGGATAATGAGCAGTTCTTC CASRWDNEQFF
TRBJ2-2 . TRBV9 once TGTGCCAGCAGCAGAGGGGGGACCGGCACCGGGGAGCTGTTTTTT CASSRGGTGTGELFF
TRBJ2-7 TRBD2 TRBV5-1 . TGCGCCAGCAGCTTTGGGACTAGGGACTACGAGCAGTACTTC CASSFGTRDYEQYF
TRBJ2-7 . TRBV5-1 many TGCGCCAGCAGCTTGGATCTAGCCTCGTACGAGCAGTACTTC CASSLDLASYEQYF
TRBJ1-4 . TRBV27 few TGTGCCAGCAGGTCCCTTACCAGGGTTTTTAATGAAAAACTGTTTTTT CASRSLTRVFNEKLFF
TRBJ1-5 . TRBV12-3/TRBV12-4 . TGTGCCAGCAGTTTATCGGGCAATAGCAATCAGCCCCAGCATTTT CASSLSGNSNQPQHF
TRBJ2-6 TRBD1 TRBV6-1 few TGTGCCAGCAGCCTATCCGGGACAGGGGCTGGGGCCAACGTCCTGACTTTC CASSLSGTGAGANVLTF
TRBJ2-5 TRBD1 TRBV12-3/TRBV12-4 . TGTGCCAGCAGAATCGGGACAGGGGGGAGAGAGACCCAGTACTTC CASRIGTGGRETQYF
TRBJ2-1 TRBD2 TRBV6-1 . TGTGCCAGCAGGGTCCTCGGCGGGAGTTTTCAGTATGAGCAGTTCTTC CASRVLGGSFQYEQFF
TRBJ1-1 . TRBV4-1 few TGCGCCAGCAGCCAAGGCCAGGACGCTGAAGCTTTCTTT CASSQGQDAEAFF
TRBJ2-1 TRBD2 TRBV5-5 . TGTGCCAGCAGCTTGGAGGTTCTAGCGGGACACAATGAGCAGTTCTTC CASSLEVLAGHNEQFF
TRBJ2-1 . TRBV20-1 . TGCAGTGCTAGAGATCCGGCAAGCTCCTACAATGAGCAGTTCTTC CSARDPASSYNEQFF
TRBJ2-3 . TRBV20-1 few TGCAGTGCTAGAGGGGACTCGACAGATACGCAGTATTTT CSARGDSTDTQYF
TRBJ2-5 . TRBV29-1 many TGCAGCGTTGCCCCATCCCAAGAGACCCAGTACTTC CSVAPSQETQYF
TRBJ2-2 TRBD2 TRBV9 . TGTGCCAGCAGCGAGGGTGGCGGGAGGGAGTCCGGGGAGCTGTTTTTT CASSEGGGRESGELFF
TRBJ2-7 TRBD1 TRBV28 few TGTGCCAGCAGTCGAACTCCGGGACAGGGGTCCGAGCAGTACTTC CASSRTPGQGSEQYF
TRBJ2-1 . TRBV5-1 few TGCGCCAGCAGCTTGGAGCCCTTCTACAATGAGCAGTTCTTC CASSLEPFYNEQFF
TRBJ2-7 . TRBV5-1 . TGCGCCAGCAGTTCCCGTCCGACAGCCTACGAGCAGTACTTC CASSSRPTAYEQYF
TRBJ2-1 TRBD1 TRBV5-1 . TGCGCCAGCAGCTTTCAGGACAGGGTTTCGAATGAGCAGTTCTTC CASSFQDRVSNEQFF
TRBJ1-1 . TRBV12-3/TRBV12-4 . TGTGCCAGCATGCCGGACGAGAACACTGAAGCTTTCTTT CASMPDENTEAFF
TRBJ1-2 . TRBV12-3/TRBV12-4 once TGTGCCAGCTCCCCCATGGCTAACTATGGCTACACCTTC CASSPMANYGYTF
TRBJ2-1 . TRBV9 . TGTGCCAGCAGCGTAGGACTTCTCTACAATGAGCAGTTCTTC CASSVGLLYNEQFF